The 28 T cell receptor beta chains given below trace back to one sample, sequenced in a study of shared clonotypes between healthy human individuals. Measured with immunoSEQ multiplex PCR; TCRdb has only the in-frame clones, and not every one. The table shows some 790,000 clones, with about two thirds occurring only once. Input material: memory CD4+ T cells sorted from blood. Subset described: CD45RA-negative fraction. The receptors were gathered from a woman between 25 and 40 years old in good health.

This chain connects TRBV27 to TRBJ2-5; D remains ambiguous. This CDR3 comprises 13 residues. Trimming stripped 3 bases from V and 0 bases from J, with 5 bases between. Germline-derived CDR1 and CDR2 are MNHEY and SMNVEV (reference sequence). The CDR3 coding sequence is TGTGCCAGCAGTTTGCGCGACCAAGAGACCCAGTACTTC. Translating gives CASSLRDQETQYF.

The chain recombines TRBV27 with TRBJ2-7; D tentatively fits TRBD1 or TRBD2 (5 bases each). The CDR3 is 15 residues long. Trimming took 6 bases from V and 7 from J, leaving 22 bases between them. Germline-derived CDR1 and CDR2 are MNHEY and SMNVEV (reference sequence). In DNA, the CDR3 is TGTGCCAGCAGCCCCCCCCTAGCAGGGTCTGGGGAGCAGTACTTC. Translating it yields CASSPPLAGSGEQYF.

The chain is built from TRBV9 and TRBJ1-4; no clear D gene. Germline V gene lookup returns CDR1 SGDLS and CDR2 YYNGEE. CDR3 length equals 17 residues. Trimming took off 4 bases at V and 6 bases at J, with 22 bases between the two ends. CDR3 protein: CASSPAVSARGYEKLFF. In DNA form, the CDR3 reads TGTGCCAGCAGCCCAGCCGTTTCGGCCCGAGGGTATGAAAAACTGTTTTTT.

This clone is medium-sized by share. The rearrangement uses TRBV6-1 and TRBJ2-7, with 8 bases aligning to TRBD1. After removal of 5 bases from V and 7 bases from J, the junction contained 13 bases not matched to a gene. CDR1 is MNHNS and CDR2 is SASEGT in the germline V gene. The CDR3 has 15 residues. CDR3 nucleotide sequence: TGTGCCAGCAGTACTGGACAGGGAGACTCTAGTGAGCAGTACTTC. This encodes CASSTGQGDSSEQYF.

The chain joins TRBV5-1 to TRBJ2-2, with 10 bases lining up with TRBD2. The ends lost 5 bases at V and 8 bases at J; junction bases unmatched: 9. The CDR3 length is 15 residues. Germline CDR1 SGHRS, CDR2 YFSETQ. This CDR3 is CASSYLAGVAGELFF. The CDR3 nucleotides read TGCGCCAGCAGTTATCTAGCGGGAGTTGCAGGGGAGCTGTTTTTT.

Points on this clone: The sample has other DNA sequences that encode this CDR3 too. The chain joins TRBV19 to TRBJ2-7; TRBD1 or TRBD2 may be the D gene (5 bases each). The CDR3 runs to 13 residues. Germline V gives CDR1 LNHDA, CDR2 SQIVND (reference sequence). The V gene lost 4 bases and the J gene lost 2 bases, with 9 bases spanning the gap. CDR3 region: CASSRDGTYEQYF. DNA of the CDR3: TGTGCCAGTAGTAGGGACGGCACCTACGAGCAGTACTTC.

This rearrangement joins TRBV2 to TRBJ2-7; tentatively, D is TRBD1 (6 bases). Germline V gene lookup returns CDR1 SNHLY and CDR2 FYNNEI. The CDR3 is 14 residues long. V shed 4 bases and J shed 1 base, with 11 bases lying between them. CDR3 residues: CASSAQGSSYEQYF. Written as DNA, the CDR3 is TGTGCCAGCAGTGCTCAGGGGTCATCCTACGAGCAGTACTTC.

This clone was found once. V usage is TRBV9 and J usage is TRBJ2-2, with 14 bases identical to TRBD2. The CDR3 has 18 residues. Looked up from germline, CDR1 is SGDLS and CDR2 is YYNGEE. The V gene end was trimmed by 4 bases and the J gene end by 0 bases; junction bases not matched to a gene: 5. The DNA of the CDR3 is TGTGCCAGCAGCAAGCGACTAGCGGGAGGGGCGAACACCGGGGAGCTGTTTTTT. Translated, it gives CASSKRLAGGANTGELFF.

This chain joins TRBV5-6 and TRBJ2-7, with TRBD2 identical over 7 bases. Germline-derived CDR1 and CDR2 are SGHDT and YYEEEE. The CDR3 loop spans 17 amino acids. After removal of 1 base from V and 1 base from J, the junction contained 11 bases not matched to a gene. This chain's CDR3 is CASSLWAGVEPSYEQYF. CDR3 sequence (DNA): TGTGCCAGCAGCTTGTGGGCGGGAGTAGAACCGTCCTACGAGCAGTACTTC.

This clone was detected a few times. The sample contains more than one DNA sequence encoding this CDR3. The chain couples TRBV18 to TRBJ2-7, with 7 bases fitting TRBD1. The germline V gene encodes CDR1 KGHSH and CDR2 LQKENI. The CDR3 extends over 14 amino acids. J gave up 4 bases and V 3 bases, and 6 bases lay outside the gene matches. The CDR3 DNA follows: TGTGCCAGCTCACCCCGGCAGGGGGTATACGAGCAGTACTTC. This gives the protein CASSPRQGVYEQYF.

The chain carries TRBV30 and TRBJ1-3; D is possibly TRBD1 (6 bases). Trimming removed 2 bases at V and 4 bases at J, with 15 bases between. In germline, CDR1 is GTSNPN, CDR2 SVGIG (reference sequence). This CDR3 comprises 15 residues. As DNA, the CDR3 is TGTGCCTGGAGTTCGTCAGGGGTGGCGGGAAACACCATATATTTT. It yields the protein CAWSSSGVAGNTIYF.

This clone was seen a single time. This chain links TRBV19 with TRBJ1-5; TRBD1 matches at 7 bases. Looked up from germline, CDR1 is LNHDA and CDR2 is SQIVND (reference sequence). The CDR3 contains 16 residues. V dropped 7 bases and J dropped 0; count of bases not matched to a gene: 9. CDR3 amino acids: CASMSTGRDSNQPQHF. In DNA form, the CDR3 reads TGTGCCAGTATGTCGACAGGGCGGGATAGCAATCAGCCCCAGCATTTT.

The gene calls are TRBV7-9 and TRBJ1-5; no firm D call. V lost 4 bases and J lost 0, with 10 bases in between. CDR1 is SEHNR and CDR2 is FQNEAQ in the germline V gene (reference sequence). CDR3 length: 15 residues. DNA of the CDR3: TGTGCCAGCAGCTCCGGTGACTATAGCAATCAGCCCCAGCATTTT. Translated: CASSSGDYSNQPQHF. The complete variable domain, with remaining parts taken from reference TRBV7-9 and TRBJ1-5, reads DTGVSQNPRHKITKRGQNVTFRCDPISEHNRLYWYRQTLGQGPEFLTYFQNEAQLEKSRLLSDRFSAERPKGSFSTLEIQRTEQGDSAMYLCASSSGDYSNQPQHFGDGTRLSIL.

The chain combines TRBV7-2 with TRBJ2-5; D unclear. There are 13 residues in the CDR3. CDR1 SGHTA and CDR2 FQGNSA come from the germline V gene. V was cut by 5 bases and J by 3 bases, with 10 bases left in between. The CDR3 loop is CASSRDIKETQYF. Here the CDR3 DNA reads TGTGCCAGCAGCCGCGACATAAAAGAGACCCAGTACTTC.

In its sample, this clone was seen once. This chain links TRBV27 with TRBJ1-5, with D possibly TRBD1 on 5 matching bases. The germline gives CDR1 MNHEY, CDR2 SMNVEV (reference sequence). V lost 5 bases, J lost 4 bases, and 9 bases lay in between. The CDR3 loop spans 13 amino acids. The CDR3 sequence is CASSLNRNQPQHF. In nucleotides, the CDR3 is TGTGCCAGCAGTCTAAACAGGAATCAGCCCCAGCATTTT.

The CDR3 bases are TGTGCCAGCAGCGTAACGGGACAGGATCACACTGAAGCTTTCTTT. Translating it yields CASSVTGQDHTEAFF. The rearrangement links TRBV7-2 to TRBJ1-1; 8 nucleotides agree with TRBD1. Per germline, CDR1 SGHTA and CDR2 FQGNSA. CDR3 length: 15 amino acids. V lost 5 bases and J lost 3; bases outside the gene matches: 8.

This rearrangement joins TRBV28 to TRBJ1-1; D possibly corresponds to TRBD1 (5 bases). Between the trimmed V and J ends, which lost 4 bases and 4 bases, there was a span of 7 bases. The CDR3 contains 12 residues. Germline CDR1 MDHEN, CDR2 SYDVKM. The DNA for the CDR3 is TGTGCCAGCAGTTGGGGGGGCACTGAAGCTTTCTTT. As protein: CASSWGGTEAFF. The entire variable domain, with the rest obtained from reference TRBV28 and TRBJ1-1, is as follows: DVKVTQSSRYLVKRTGEKVFLECVQDMDHENMFWYRQDPGLGLRLIYFSYDVKMKEKGDIPEGYSVSREKKERFSLILESASTNQTSMYLCASSWGGTEAFFGQGTRLTVV.

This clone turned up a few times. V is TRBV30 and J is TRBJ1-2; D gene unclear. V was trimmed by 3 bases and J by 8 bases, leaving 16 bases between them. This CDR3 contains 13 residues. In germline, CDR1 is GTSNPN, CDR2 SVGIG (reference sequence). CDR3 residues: CAWRMTQVGGYTF. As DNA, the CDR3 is TGTGCCTGGAGAATGACTCAGGTGGGAGGCTACACCTTC.

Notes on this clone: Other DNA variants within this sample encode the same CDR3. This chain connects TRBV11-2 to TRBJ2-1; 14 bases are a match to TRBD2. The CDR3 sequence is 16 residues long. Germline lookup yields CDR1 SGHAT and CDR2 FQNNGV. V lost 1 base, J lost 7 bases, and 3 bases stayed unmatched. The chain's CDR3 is CASSLVGTSGRNEQFF. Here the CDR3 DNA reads TGTGCCAGCAGCTTAGTTGGGACTAGCGGGAGAAATGAGCAGTTCTTC.

The CDR3 DNA is TGTGCCAGCAGTCTGCACGGGACAGGGAACACTGAAGCTTTCTTT. This codes for CASSLHGTGNTEAFF. V and J are TRBV6-6 and TRBJ1-1; 8 nucleotides line up with TRBD1. Trimming took 5 bases from V and 1 from J; bases not matched to a gene: 6. Germline assignment: CDR1 MNHNY and CDR2 SVGAGI (reference sequence). This CDR3 has 15 amino acids.

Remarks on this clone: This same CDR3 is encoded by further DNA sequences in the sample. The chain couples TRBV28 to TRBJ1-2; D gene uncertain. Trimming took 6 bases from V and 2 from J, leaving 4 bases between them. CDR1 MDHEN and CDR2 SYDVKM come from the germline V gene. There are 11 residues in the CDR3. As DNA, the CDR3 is TGTGCCAGCAGCGTCAACTATGGCTACACCTTC. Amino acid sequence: CASSVNYGYTF.

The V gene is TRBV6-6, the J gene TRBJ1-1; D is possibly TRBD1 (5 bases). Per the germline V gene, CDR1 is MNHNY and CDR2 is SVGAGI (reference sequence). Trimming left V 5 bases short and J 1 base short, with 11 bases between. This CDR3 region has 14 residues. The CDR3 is CASSRITGNTEAFF. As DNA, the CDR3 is TGTGCCAGCAGTCGAATCACAGGGAACACTGAAGCTTTCTTT.

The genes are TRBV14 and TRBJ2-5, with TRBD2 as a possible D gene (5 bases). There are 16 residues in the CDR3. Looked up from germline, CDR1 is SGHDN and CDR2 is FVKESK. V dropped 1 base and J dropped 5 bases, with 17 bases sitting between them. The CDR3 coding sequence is TGTGCCAGCAGCCAAGGTTCTTGGGCAGCTAGCGAGACCCAGTACTTC. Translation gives CASSQGSWAASETQYF. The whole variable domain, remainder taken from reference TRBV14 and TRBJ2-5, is EAGVTQFPSHSVIEKGQTVTLRCDPISGHDNLYWYRRVMGKEIKFLLHFVKESKQDESGMPNNRFLAERTGGTYSTLKVQPAELEDSGVYFCASSQGSWAASETQYFGPGTRLLVL.

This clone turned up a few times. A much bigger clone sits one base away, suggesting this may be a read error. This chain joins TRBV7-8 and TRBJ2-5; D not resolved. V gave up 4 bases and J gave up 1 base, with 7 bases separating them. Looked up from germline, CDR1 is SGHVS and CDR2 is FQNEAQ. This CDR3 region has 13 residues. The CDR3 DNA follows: TGTGCCAGCAGCTCGGGTCCCCAAGAGACCCAGTACTTC. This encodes CASSSGPQETQYF.

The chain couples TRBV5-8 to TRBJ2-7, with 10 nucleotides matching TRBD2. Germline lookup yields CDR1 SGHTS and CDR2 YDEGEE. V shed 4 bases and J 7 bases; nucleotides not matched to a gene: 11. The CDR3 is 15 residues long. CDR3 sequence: CASSQDHGTSDEQYF. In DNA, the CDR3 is TGTGCCAGCAGCCAAGATCACGGGACTAGCGATGAGCAGTACTTC.

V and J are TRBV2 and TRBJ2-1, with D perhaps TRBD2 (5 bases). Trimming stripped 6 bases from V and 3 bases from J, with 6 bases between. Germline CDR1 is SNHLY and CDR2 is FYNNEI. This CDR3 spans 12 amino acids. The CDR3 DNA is TGTGCCAGCAGGAGGGACTACAATGAGCAGTTCTTC. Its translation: CASRRDYNEQFF.

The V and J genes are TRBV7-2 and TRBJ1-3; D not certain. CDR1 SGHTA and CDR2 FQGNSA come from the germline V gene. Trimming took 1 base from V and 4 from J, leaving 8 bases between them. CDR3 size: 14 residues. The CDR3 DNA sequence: TGTGCCAGCAGCTTAGATCAACGGGGAAACACCATATATTTT. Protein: CASSLDQRGNTIYF.

The DNA for the CDR3 is TGTGCCAGCAGGGAATCCGGGACTCACACCTACGAGCAGTACTTC. It specifies CASRESGTHTYEQYF. The chain uses TRBV28 and TRBJ2-7; D might be TRBD2 (6 bases). This CDR3 is built from 15 residues. V lost 6 bases and J 2 bases, leaving 17 bases between the germline ends. Germline V gene data show CDR1 as MDHEN and CDR2 as SYDVKM.